Following are 3 T cell receptor beta chains from one sample sequenced in a study of PD-L1 blockade in urothelial cancer (dated by TCRdb to about 2017). Explained via the paper, the time point label denotes: pretreatment peripheral blood. Preparation of the library involved the immunoSEQ multiplex PCR assay. The clones in this table, taken by TCRdb from immuneACCESS, are in-frame only. Not every clone is retained; where verified, under half of the shortfall comes from an unresolved V gene, and the cause of the rest is unknown. The table for this sample lists tens of thousands of clones; around 84% of them were counted only once. Approximately 9.2% of the sample is in the top ten clones. Sequencing was performed on PBMCs, taken around atezolizumab (anti-PD-L1) treatment. The source is a woman in her seventies with urothelial cancer.

The rearrangement joins TRBV2 to TRBJ2-3, with TRBD2 identical over 8 bases. The CDR3 is 14 residues long. Germline trimming cut 1 base from V and 6 bases from J; bases unmatched to any gene: 3. Per the germline V gene, CDR1 is SNHLY and CDR2 is FYNNEI. The CDR3 reads CASSEGLAGDTQYF. The CDR3 region has the DNA TGTGCCAGCAGTGAAGGTCTAGCGGGCGATACGCAGTATTTT.

The gene calls are TRBV7-9 and TRBJ2-2; 10 nucleotides align to TRBD1. Germline-derived CDR1 and CDR2 are SEHNR and FQNEAQ (reference sequence). J was trimmed by 7 bases and V by 3 bases; bases with no gene match: 8. The CDR3 extends over 16 amino acids. The DNA of the CDR3 is TGTGCCAGCAGCTTTTTGACAGGGGGCTGCAGCGGGGAGCTGTTTTTT. This sequence encodes CASSFLTGGCSGELFF.

The V gene is TRBV27, the J gene TRBJ2-3; TRBD1 agrees at 10 bases. Germline CDR1 MNHEY, CDR2 SMNVEV (reference sequence). Trimming at V came to 3 bases and at J to 9 bases, leaving 6 bases not matched to a gene. The length of the CDR3 is 14 residues. The CDR3 DNA reads as TGTGCCAGCAGTTTCGGACAGGGGGATAGGACGCAGTATTTT. As protein: CASSFGQGDRTQYF.